Here is one TCR beta chain with its context. The record originates from a study of blood T cell repertoires in COVID-19. The assay was immunoSEQ multiplex PCR, and TCRdb's table has in-frame clones only and misses some. The sample yields about 120,000 clones, 75% to 95% seen once. The TCR sequence derives from a human donor with active COVID-19. The donor label of this sample is uncertain. Sequencing was carried out using peripheral blood.

CDR3 DNA sequence: TGTGCCAGCAGCTTCTCGGCTAGACAGGGAGGCTATGGCTACACCTTC. Its protein is CASSFSARQGGYGYTF. The rearrangement uses TRBV7-8 and TRBJ1-2; 7 bases map to TRBD1. The length of the CDR3 is 16 residues. CDR1 and CDR2 from the germline V gene are SGHVS and FQNEAQ. The trim removed 3 bases at V and 4 bases at J, leaving 11 bases unmatched.